This T cell receptor beta chain is drawn from a study of cytomegalovirus exposure and HLA in healthy donors. Study-level background: From about 179 million T cells, an earlier analysis saw 120 million or so unique TCR beta sequences.

For this clone: Its target is unknown.

Study-level points and caveats: It was 164 TCR beta chains that were listed as cytomegalovirus-associated. According to reports, the classifier identified cytomegalovirus status with high specificity and sensitivity. Per a prior analysis, the majority of TCR beta V segments were productive roughly 90% or roughly 30% of the time.

Germline V lookup: CDR1 MDHEN, CDR2 SYDVKM. Trimming left V 7 bases short and J 11 bases short, with 15 bases between. The CDR3 is 12 amino acids. PCR amplification relied on 60 Vbeta primers (plus 13 Jbeta primers). Using immunoSEQ multiplex PCR, the repertoire was profiled, and TCRdb retains in-frame clones only, with some absent. The sample lists tens of thousands of clones, around four fifths occurring once. This sequence joins TRBV28 and TRBJ1-3, with no clear D. The specimen sequenced was PBMCs. This receptor was identified in a male donor in good health and CMV-seronegative. CDR3 region: CASTTVGWPIYF. The CDR3 DNA is TGTGCCAGCACGACTGTGGGTTGGCCCATATATTTT.